Listed below are T cell receptor beta chains from one sample, sequenced in a study of OX40 agonist ivuxolimab in advanced cancers. Repertoires were generated with immunoSEQ multiplex PCR, while TCRdb's copy carries only in-frame clones and drops some. The sample includes roughly 80,000 clones, more than 80% of them seen just once. The source was CD4+ or CD8+ T cells sorted from blood, collected in a trial of the OX40 agonist ivuxolimab. These receptors all come from an adult with an advanced solid tumor such as melanoma, head and neck, liver or kidney cancer. The CDR3 runs from the conserved cysteine through the conserved F or W. A D gene is named only where the DNA matches it firmly. For some rows the clone size is stated as once, few or many, or as a class when expanded; others skip it.

CASSEVGTGTNEQFF | TGTGCCAGCAGTGAAGTCGGGACAGGGACCAATGAGCAGTTCTTC | TRBJ2-1 | once | TRBV6-1 | TRBD1
CASSEMWTNGDGYTF | TGTGCCAGCAGTGAAATGTGGACAAATGGGGATGGCTACACCTTC | TRBJ1-2 | NA | TRBV28 | NA
CASSPPGVPETQYF | TGTGCCAGCTCACCACCGGGCGTCCCAGAGACCCAGTACTTC | TRBJ2-5 | NA | TRBV18 | NA
CSVERTEQETQYF | TGCAGCGTCGAAAGGACAGAACAAGAGACCCAGTACTTC | TRBJ2-5 | NA | TRBV29-1 | NA
CASSPQGAGPNEQFF | TGTGCCAGCAGCCCTCAAGGAGCTGGGCCCAATGAGCAGTTCTTC | TRBJ2-1 | NA | TRBV9 | NA
CASKLGTYNEQFF | TGTGCCAGCAAGTTGGGGACCTACAATGAGCAGTTCTTC | TRBJ2-1 | once | TRBV2 | NA
CASSQDGRDQPQHF | TGTGCCAGCAGCCAAGATGGCAGGGATCAGCCCCAGCATTTT | TRBJ1-5 | few | TRBV4-2 | NA
CASSRTGVGANVLTF | TGTGCCAGCAGCCGGACAGGGGTTGGGGCCAACGTCCTGACTTTC | TRBJ2-6 | NA | TRBV6-5 | TRBD1
CASSPNSNRGPNSPLHF | TGTGCCAGCAGCCCCAACTCGAACAGGGGGCCAAATTCACCCCTCCACTTT | TRBJ1-6 | NA | TRBV5-6 | TRBD1
CASSLEGGYNSPLHF | TGCGCCAGCAGCTTGGAAGGCGGCTATAATTCACCCCTCCACTTT | TRBJ1-6 | NA | TRBV5-1 | NA
CASSLTSGGASLYNEQFF | TGTGCCAGCAGTCTAACTAGCGGGGGGGCCTCGCTCTACAATGAGCAGTTCTTC | TRBJ2-1 | NA | TRBV28 | TRBD2
CASSYRTNQPQHF | TGTGCCAGTAGTTACAGGACCAATCAGCCCCAGCATTTT | TRBJ1-5 | NA | TRBV19 | NA
CASSLLPGVDGELFF | TGTGCCAGCAGCTTGTTGCCTGGGGTTGACGGGGAGCTGTTTTTT | TRBJ2-2 | NA | TRBV7-2 | NA
CASSDKDRANEKLFF | TGTGCCAGCAGTGACAAGGACAGAGCTAATGAAAAACTGTTTTTT | TRBJ1-4 | NA | TRBV2 | NA
CASSFQGGSYEQYF | TGTGCCAGCAGCTTCCAAGGAGGCAGCTACGAGCAGTACTTC | TRBJ2-7 | NA | TRBV7-2 | NA
CASSAGAAASGNTIYF | TGTGCCAGCAGCGCGGGGGCGGCCGCTTCTGGAAACACCATATATTTT | TRBJ1-3 | once | TRBV5-8 | NA
CASGLVPRAQYF | TGTGCTAGTGGTTTGGTCCCCCGGGCGCAGTATTTT | TRBJ2-3 | once | TRBV12-5 | NA
CASSPKDTRNTGELFF | TGTGCCAGCAGCCCTAAGGACACAAGGAACACCGGGGAGCTGTTTTTT | TRBJ2-2 | once | TRBV7-9 | NA
CASGTGPVNQPQHF | TGTGCCAGCGGAACAGGGCCTGTTAATCAGCCCCAGCATTTT | TRBJ1-5 | NA | TRBV2 | NA
CSGRQGATSPEAFF | TGCAGCGGAAGACAGGGGGCAACTTCTCCTGAAGCTTTCTTT | TRBJ1-1 | NA | TRBV29-1 | TRBD1
CASREGGEAEKLFF | TGTGCCAGCAGAGAGGGGGGGGAGGCTGAAAAACTGTTTTTT | TRBJ1-4 | once | TRBV28 | NA
CAISRAEAYEQYF | TGTGCCATCAGCCGAGCCGAGGCCTACGAGCAGTACTTC | TRBJ2-7 | NA | TRBV10-3 | NA
CASSFMPGNGYTF | TGTGCCAGCAGCTTCATGCCAGGGAACGGCTACACCTTC | TRBJ1-2 | few | TRBV9 | NA
CASSLTAPTDSEAFF | TGCGCCAGCAGCTTGACGGCTCCAACAGACAGTGAAGCTTTCTTT | TRBJ1-1 | NA | TRBV5-1 | NA
CASSQDLVGRRFDTQYF | TGTGCCAGCAGCCAAGATCTTGTGGGACGGCGGTTTGATACGCAGTATTTT | TRBJ2-3 | NA | TRBV4-2 | NA
CASSKVRGNTGELFF | TGTGCCAGCAGCAAAGTAAGGGGTAACACCGGGGAGCTGTTTTTT | TRBJ2-2 | NA | TRBV21-1 | NA
CASSSSPGATQYF | TGTGCCAGCAGTTCCTCCCCCGGGGCTACGCAGTATTTT | TRBJ2-3 | NA | TRBV5-4 | NA
CASSQDQGRSYEQYF | TGCGCCAGCAGCCAAGATCAGGGTAGATCCTACGAGCAGTACTTC | TRBJ2-7 | NA | TRBV4-1 | NA
CASTEGYTEAFF | TGTGCCAGCACCGAGGGGTACACTGAAGCTTTCTTT | TRBJ1-1 | once | TRBV11-2 | NA
CASSPGGRTGELFF | TGTGCCAGTTCACCAGGGGGTCGCACCGGGGAGCTGTTTTTT | TRBJ2-2 | NA | TRBV19 | TRBD1
CASSQGDPGQLGEKLFF | TGTGCCAGCAGCCAAGGGGACCCGGGACAGCTGGGAGAAAAACTGTTTTTT | TRBJ1-4 | NA | TRBV4-2 | TRBD1
CASSPIPGELFF | TGTGCCAGCTCACCAATTCCCGGGGAGCTGTTTTTT | TRBJ2-2 | NA | TRBV18 | NA
CASSLTQGRLETQYF | TGTGCCAGCAGCCTGACCCAGGGACGGTTGGAGACCCAGTACTTC | TRBJ2-5 | NA | TRBV9 | NA
CASRRNMNTEAFF | TGTGCCAGCAGGCGAAACATGAACACTGAAGCTTTCTTT | TRBJ1-1 | NA | TRBV2 | NA
CASSSPAGSGRGKGYTF | TGTGCCAGTAGTTCCCCGGCAGGCTCGGGCAGGGGGAAAGGCTACACCTTC | TRBJ1-2 | NA | TRBV19 | TRBD1
CSVDLNGTGGNTIYF | TGCAGCGTTGATTTAAACGGGACAGGTGGAAACACCATATATTTT | TRBJ1-3 | NA | TRBV29-1 | TRBD1
CASSFYLNEKLFF | TGTGCCAGCAGCTTTTATCTTAATGAAAAACTGTTTTTT | TRBJ1-4 | NA | TRBV7-2 | NA
CASSTRQGGNTGELFF | TGTGCCAGCAGCACCCGACAGGGGGGGAACACCGGGGAGCTGTTTTTT | TRBJ2-2 | once | TRBV9 | TRBD1
CASSLGQGETGTQYF | TGTGCCAGCAGCTTGGGACAGGGGGAAACGGGGACCCAGTACTTC | TRBJ2-5 | once | TRBV5-5 | TRBD1
CASSFFPDFETEAFF | TGTGCCAGCAGCTTCTTCCCCGATTTTGAAACTGAAGCTTTCTTT | TRBJ1-1 | NA | TRBV7-2 | NA
CASSFQGRETQYF | TGTGCCAGCAGTTTCCAGGGAAGAGAGACCCAGTACTTC | TRBJ2-5 | NA | TRBV27 | NA
CASSLHGTGMGNQPQHF | TGTGCCAGCAGCTTACACGGGACAGGGATGGGCAATCAGCCCCAGCATTTT | TRBJ1-5 | NA | TRBV7-2 | TRBD1
CASRPGTGGGYEQFF | TGTGCCAGCAGACCCGGGACAGGGGGCGGCTATGAGCAGTTCTTC | TRBJ2-1 | NA | TRBV7-9 | TRBD1
CASSLISRAEQFF | TGTGCCAGCAGTTTAATTTCTCGGGCTGAGCAGTTCTTC | TRBJ2-1 | NA | TRBV28 | NA
CASSYSAGGAGLSYTF | TGTGCCAGCAGTTACTCGGCAGGGGGTGCAGGGTTGAGCTACACCTTC | TRBJ1-2 | NA | TRBV6-5 | TRBD1
CASSLTRDSYEQYF | TGTGCCAGCAGTTTGACCAGGGACTCCTACGAGCAGTACTTC | TRBJ2-7 | once | TRBV27 | NA
CASSPRTGTRETQYF | TGTGCCAGCAGTCCGAGGACAGGGACGCGGGAGACCCAGTACTTC | TRBJ2-5 | NA | TRBV7-9 | TRBD1
CASSIPGQLNTEAFF | TGTGCCAGTAGTATACCGGGACAGCTGAACACTGAAGCTTTCTTT | TRBJ1-1 | NA | TRBV19 | TRBD1
CATKSTDTQYF | TGTGCCACCAAGAGCACAGATACGCAGTATTTT | TRBJ2-3 | NA | TRBV15 | NA
CASSPWTESDEKLFF | TGTGCCAGCAGCCCTTGGACAGAATCGGATGAAAAACTGTTTTTT | TRBJ1-4 | NA | TRBV5-6 | NA
CASSPLRGSEQFF | TGTGCCAGCAGTCCGTTAAGGGGAAGTGAGCAGTTCTTC | TRBJ2-1 | once | TRBV6-5 | NA
CASSLEPPLKSQFF | TGTGCCAGCAGCTTAGAACCGCCCTTGAAATCGCAGTTCTTC | TRBJ2-1 | NA | TRBV7-3 | NA
CASSLGRSNNEQYF | TGTGCCAGCAGCTTAGGACGGTCTAACAACGAGCAGTACTTC | TRBJ2-7 | NA | TRBV7-8 | NA
CASSVQGAQKAFF | TGTGCCAGCAGCGTGCAGGGGGCGCAAAAAGCTTTCTTT | TRBJ1-1 | NA | TRBV7-9 | TRBD1
CAISEEQGYGYTF | TGTGCCATCAGTGAGGAACAGGGCTATGGCTACACCTTC | TRBJ1-2 | few | TRBV10-3 | NA
CASGGRALTKNIQYF | TGTGCCAGCGGTGGAAGGGCTCTGACCAAAAACATTCAGTACTTC | TRBJ2-4 | NA | TRBV28 | NA
CASSNQGMNTEAFF | TGTGCCAGTAGTAATCAGGGCATGAACACTGAAGCTTTCTTT | TRBJ1-1 | NA | TRBV19 | NA
CATSRPQNYGYTF | TGTGCCACCAGCAGGCCTCAGAACTATGGCTACACCTTC | TRBJ1-2 | NA | TRBV28 | NA
CAITPGGDWEQYF | TGTGCCATCACTCCGGGGGGGGATTGGGAGCAGTACTTC | TRBJ2-7 | NA | TRBV10-3 | TRBD2